The rows below give T cell receptor beta chains drawn from one sample of a study of blood T cell repertoires in COVID-19. Generated by immunoSEQ multiplex PCR, the TCRdb table keeps only in-frame clones and is missing some. Of tens of thousands of clones listed, about 89% are singletons. The sequenced sample consisted of peripheral blood. The receptors shown here come from a man aged 60-69 years with COVID-19, enrolled during active disease. The CDR3 runs from the conserved cysteine through the conserved F or W. Each record gives: CDR3 protein, CDR3 DNA, clone size, CDR3 length, J gene, V gene, D gene. The D gene is left open where the match is weak. Some rows mark clone size as missing; the rest say once, few, many or name a class of expanded clone.

CASTGVTGGYTEQFF TGTGCCAGCACCGGGGTGACAGGGGGGTATACTGAGCAGTTCTTC NA 15 TRBJ2-1 TRBV7-9 TRBD1
CASSFGQGETQYF TGTGCCAGCAGCTTCGGACAGGGGGAGACCCAGTACTTC once 13 TRBJ2-5 TRBV7-3 TRBD1
CASSYTGENIQYF TGCGCCAGCAGTTATACAGGGGAAAACATTCAGTACTTC NA 13 TRBJ2-4 TRBV5-1 TRBD1
CASSPHSDRGRGYTF TGTGCCAGCAGTCCACACTCGGACAGGGGTCGTGGCTACACCTTC NA 15 TRBJ1-2 TRBV28 TRBD1
CASIKGLGTEAFF TGTGCCAGTATTAAGGGGCTTGGCACTGAAGCTTTCTTT NA 13 TRBJ1-1 TRBV19 NA
CASSYGSGSETQYF TGTGCCAGCAGTTACGGCTCAGGCTCAGAGACCCAGTACTTC NA 14 TRBJ2-5 TRBV6-5 NA
CASSLDGSHTGELFF TGTGCCAGCAGCCTAGACGGTAGCCACACCGGGGAGCTGTTTTTT NA 15 TRBJ2-2 TRBV9 NA
CASSQGRNNQPQHF TGTGCCAGCAGCCAGGGGCGAAACAATCAGCCCCAGCATTTT NA 14 TRBJ1-5 TRBV3-1/TRBV3-2 NA
CSVGAENQPQHF TGCAGCGTTGGGGCAGAGAATCAGCCCCAGCATTTT NA 12 TRBJ1-5 TRBV29-1 NA
CASSSRGDIGTDTQYF TGTGCCAGCAGCTCAAGAGGGGACATTGGCACAGATACGCAGTATTTT NA 16 TRBJ2-3 TRBV7-6 NA
CASSQKPGLEPNEQFF TGTGCCAGCTCACAGAAACCGGGACTAGAACCCAATGAGCAGTTCTTC once 16 TRBJ2-1 TRBV18 TRBD2
CAWSVTAAPQETQYF TGTGCCTGGAGTGTAACCGCGGCTCCCCAAGAGACCCAGTACTTC NA 15 TRBJ2-5 TRBV30 NA
CATSREPSGRGNPYEQYF TGTGCCACCAGCAGAGAGCCTAGCGGGAGAGGTAATCCCTACGAGCAGTACTTC NA 18 TRBJ2-7 TRBV15 TRBD2
CASSLGREITDTQYF TGTGCCAGCAGCTTAGGCCGGGAGATCACAGATACGCAGTATTTT NA 15 TRBJ2-3 TRBV7-9 NA
CAISEAARGNEQFF TGTGCCATCAGTGAGGCAGCAAGAGGCAATGAGCAGTTCTTC NA 14 TRBJ2-1 TRBV10-3 NA
CASSLSQGANYGYTF TGTGCCAGCAGCTTGAGCCAGGGGGCGAACTATGGCTACACCTTC NA 15 TRBJ1-2 TRBV5-4 TRBD1
CASSLASAGGFSGANVLTF TGCGCCAGCAGCTTGGCCTCTGCAGGTGGGTTCTCTGGGGCCAACGTCCTGACTTTC NA 19 TRBJ2-6 TRBV5-1 NA
CASSPRGSGDYNEQFF TGTGCCAGCAGCCCCCGGGGTAGCGGGGATTACAATGAGCAGTTCTTC NA 16 TRBJ2-1 TRBV7-9 TRBD2
CASSLMTSYEQYF TGTGCCAGCAGCTTAATGACTTCCTACGAGCAGTACTTC NA 13 TRBJ2-7 TRBV7-9 NA
CASSNGQKPYEQYF TGTGCCAGCAGTAACGGACAGAAGCCCTACGAGCAGTACTTC NA 14 TRBJ2-7 TRBV6-4 NA
CASSYLYQETQYF TGTGCCAGCAGTTACCTGTACCAAGAGACCCAGTACTTC NA 13 TRBJ2-5 TRBV6-2/TRBV6-3 NA
CASSSQGYTGELFF TGTGCCAGCAGCTCACAGGGGTACACCGGGGAGCTGTTTTTT NA 14 TRBJ2-2 TRBV11-3 TRBD1
CASSFWDRAGNTIYF TGTGCCAGCAGTTTTTGGGACAGGGCCGGAAACACCATATATTTT NA 15 TRBJ1-3 TRBV28 TRBD1
CASSQVQYTGELFF TGTGCCAGCAGCCAAGTCCAGTACACCGGGGAGCTGTTTTTT NA 14 TRBJ2-2 TRBV14 NA